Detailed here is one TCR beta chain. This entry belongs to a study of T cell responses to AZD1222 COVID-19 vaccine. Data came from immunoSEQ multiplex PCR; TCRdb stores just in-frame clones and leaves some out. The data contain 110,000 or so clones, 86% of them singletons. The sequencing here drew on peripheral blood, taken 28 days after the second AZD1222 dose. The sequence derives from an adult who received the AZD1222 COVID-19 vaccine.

CDR3 nucleotides: TGTGCCAGCAGCCTCGGGGACAGGGGGGTCATTCAGTACTTC. Translating it yields CASSLGDRGVIQYF. The chain links TRBV7-8 to TRBJ2-4, with 11 bases aligning to TRBD1. This CDR3 comprises 14 residues. Germline V gives CDR1 SGHVS, CDR2 FQNEAQ. V lost 5 bases to trimming and J lost 9 bases; unmatched junction nucleotides: 6.